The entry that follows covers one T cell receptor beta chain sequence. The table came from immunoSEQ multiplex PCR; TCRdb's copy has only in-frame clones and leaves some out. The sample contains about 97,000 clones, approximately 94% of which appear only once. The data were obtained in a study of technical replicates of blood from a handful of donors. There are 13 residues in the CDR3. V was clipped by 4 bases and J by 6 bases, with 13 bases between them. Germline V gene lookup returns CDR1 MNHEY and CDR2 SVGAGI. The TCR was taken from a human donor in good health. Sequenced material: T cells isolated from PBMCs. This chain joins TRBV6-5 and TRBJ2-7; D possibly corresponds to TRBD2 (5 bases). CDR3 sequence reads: CASSFEGEGEQYF. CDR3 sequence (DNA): TGTGCCAGCAGTTTCGAGGGAGAGGGCGAGCAGTACTTC.